These 18 T cell receptor beta chains were sequenced from one sample in a study of cytomegalovirus exposure and HLA in healthy donors. Researchers ran the PCR with 60 Vbeta and 13 Jbeta primers. Some clones are missing from TCRdb's copy, which holds only in-frame ones; the method was immunoSEQ multiplex PCR. This sample has about 200,000 clones; over 75% occur once, and the top ten carry approximately 3%. Sequences were obtained from PBMCs. The receptors originated from a woman aged 30 to 39 in good health and CMV-seronegative.

The chain employs TRBV5-6 and TRBJ2-7; TRBD2 aligns across 11 bases. The CDR3 loop spans 16 amino acids. The germline V gene encodes CDR1 SGHDT and CDR2 YYEEEE. V lost 2 bases and J lost 3; bases outside the gene matches: 7. The CDR3 is CASSLPLAGVHYEQYF. CDR3 coding DNA: TGTGCCAGCAGCTTACCACTAGCGGGGGTTCACTACGAGCAGTACTTC.

The chain recombines TRBV5-4 with TRBJ2-5; 8 bases agree with TRBD2. The V segment lost 5 bases and the J segment 5 bases; nucleotides outside the gene matches: 8. Per the germline V gene, CDR1 is SGHNT and CDR2 is YYREEE (reference sequence). The length of the CDR3 is 14 residues. The CDR3 DNA reads TGTGCCAGCAGGGAGGGACTAGTCGGCGAGACCCAGTACTTC. Residues: CASREGLVGETQYF.

This sequence joins TRBV5-1 and TRBJ2-5, with 7 bases aligning to TRBD1. J gave up 2 bases and V 0 bases, and 4 bases lay outside the gene matches. The CDR3 is made up of 15 amino acids. Looked up from germline, CDR1 is SGHRS and CDR2 is YFSETQ. CDR3 in DNA: TGCGCCAGCAGCTTGGGGGGGACAGCACAAGAGACCCAGTACTTC. It yields the protein CASSLGGTAQETQYF.

This chain connects TRBV9 to TRBJ1-1; possible D gene TRBD1, 5 bases. Trimming took 0 bases from V and 4 from J, leaving 13 bases between them. The germline CDR1 and CDR2 sequences are SGDLS and YYNGEE. This CDR3 is 15 amino acids long. As DNA, the CDR3 is TGTGCCAGCAGCGTAGCTTTATGGGGGGGCACTGAAGCTTTCTTT. Its protein product is CASSVALWGGTEAFF.

The V call is TRBV21-1, the J call TRBJ2-5; the listed D gene, TRBD1, was not tested against the DNA. TRBV21-1 is labeled a pseudogene. The CDR3 has 16 amino acids. The CDR3 is CASTLPADREQETQYF. The CDR3 DNA is TGTGCCAGCACCTTGCCCGCTGACAGAGAACAAGAGACCCAGTACTTC.

In this sample, this clone turned up a few times. This chain uses TRBV29-1 with TRBJ1-2, with 7 positions matching TRBD1. Germline V gene sequence: CDR1 SQVTM, CDR2 ANQGSEA. This CDR3 is 14 amino acids long. The trim removed 4 bases at V and 8 bases at J, leaving 13 bases unmatched. CDR3 sequence reads: CSVGGQESAGGYTF. The CDR3, as DNA: TGCAGCGTTGGCGGACAGGAATCTGCTGGGGGCTACACCTTC.

This sequence joins TRBV5-1 and TRBJ2-7; D unclear. Germline CDR1 and CDR2: SGHRS and YFSETQ. V was cut by 4 bases and J by 2 bases, with 19 bases left in between. CDR3 length equals 16 residues. The CDR3 DNA is TGCGCCAGCAGCCCTCGAGGAACACCACCGGCCTACGAGCAGTACTTC. Translating it yields CASSPRGTPPAYEQYF.

This clone has a single count. In DNA form, the CDR3 reads TGTGCCAGCAGTTTATACCCAGGGGGCGAGGGCACAGATACGCAGTATTTT. This gives the protein CASSLYPGGEGTDTQYF. The chain carries TRBV28 and TRBJ2-3; 8 positions match TRBD1. With 1 base clipped from V and 1 base from J, the junction kept 7 bases outside the gene matches. Looked up from germline, CDR1 is MDHEN and CDR2 is SYDVKM. The CDR3 covers 17 residues.

The count of this clone is one. V and J are TRBV6-1 and TRBJ2-7, with 10 nucleotides matching TRBD1. The germline V gene encodes CDR1 MNHNS and CDR2 SASEGT. The CDR3 extends over 13 amino acids. Losses at the gene ends were 8 bases for V and 2 bases for J; bases not matched to a gene: 3. The CDR3 is CASAGTGAYEQYF. CDR3 DNA: TGTGCCAGCGCTGGGACAGGGGCCTACGAGCAGTACTTC.

This sequence joins TRBV9 and TRBJ2-1, with 9 bases fitting TRBD2. V was pared by 3 bases and J by 9 bases, with 13 bases of the junction left unmatched. The CDR3 extends over 16 amino acids. Looked up from germline, CDR1 is SGDLS and CDR2 is YYNGEE. CDR3 sequence: CASSASAGTSLTEQFF. The DNA of the CDR3 is TGTGCCAGCAGCGCCTCGGCCGGGACTAGCTTAACTGAGCAGTTCTTC.

The chain recombines TRBV5-4 with TRBJ1-1, with D unresolved. The CDR3 sequence is 14 residues long. Germline CDR1 SGHNT, CDR2 YYREEE (reference sequence). The V end lost 1 base, the J end lost 8 bases, and 15 bases lay between the germline ends. This chain's CDR3 is CASSLTVVSEEAFF. The CDR3 region has the DNA TGTGCCAGCAGCTTGACGGTCGTCAGCGAAGAAGCTTTCTTT.

The V and J genes are TRBV30 and TRBJ2-3; the match to TRBD2 covers 8 bases. The CDR3 is 16 amino acids. V trimming: 7 bases; J trimming: 3 bases; junction bases outside the gene matches: 15. Germline V CDR1 and CDR2: GTSNPN, SVGIG (reference sequence). The CDR3 here is CASHPGSGGLTDTQYF. The CDR3 nucleotides read TGTGCCTCCCACCCGGGGAGCGGGGGACTAACAGATACGCAGTATTTT.

The table lists this clone with a count of one. This chain connects TRBV5-5 to TRBJ2-7, with D possibly being TRBD2 (6 bases). V gave up 0 bases and J gave up 4 bases, with 14 bases separating them. Germline V CDR1 and CDR2: SGHKS, YYEKEE (reference sequence). The CDR3 totals 15 residues. The CDR3: CASSLGASASYEQYF. DNA for the CDR3: TGTGCCAGCAGCTTGGGGGCTAGCGCTAGTTACGAGCAGTACTTC.

The rearrangement uses TRBV18 and TRBJ2-3; 8 nucleotides line up with TRBD1. Germline V gene sequence: CDR1 KGHSH, CDR2 LQKENI. CDR3 length: 18 amino acids. J gave up 0 bases and V 2 bases, and 10 bases lay outside the gene matches. CDR3 sequence (DNA): TGTGCCAGCTCACCAGGACAGGGCTCCGTCTCTAGCACAGATACGCAGTATTTT. This translates into CASSPGQGSVSSTDTQYF.

This chain links TRBV5-6 with TRBJ2-2, with D perhaps matching TRBD2 (6 bases). This CDR3 has 15 amino acids. Trimming took 0 bases from V and 1 from J, leaving 7 bases between them. The germline CDR1 and CDR2 sequences are SGHDT and YYEEEE. The CDR3 here is CASSLAGVNTGELFF. CDR3 bases: TGTGCCAGCAGCTTGGCGGGGGTGAACACCGGGGAGCTGTTTTTT.

The chain carries TRBV18 and TRBJ2-3; D is perhaps TRBD2 (6 bases). Trimming removed 1 base at V and 4 bases at J, with 9 bases between. This CDR3 comprises 14 residues. The germline CDR1 and CDR2 sequences are KGHSH and LQKENI. The CDR3 DNA is TGTGCCAGCTCACCACAGACGGGGGCAGATACGCAGTATTTT. Residues: CASSPQTGADTQYF. The full variable domain, its missing parts supplied by reference TRBV18 and TRBJ2-3, is NAGVMQNPRHLVRRRGQEARLRCSPMKGHSHVYWYRQLPEEGLKFMVYLQKENIIDESGMPKERFSAEFPKEGPSILRIQQVVRGDSAAYFCASSPQTGADTQYFGPGTRLTVL.

This clone has a single count. The chain carries TRBV19 and TRBJ2-3; no clear D. The CDR3 spans 15 residues. Germline values: CDR1 LNHDA, CDR2 SQIVND (reference sequence). V dropped 7 bases and J dropped 1 base, with 15 bases sitting between them. The CDR3 is CASTTYHSRTDTQYF. The CDR3 DNA reads as TGTGCCAGTACTACGTACCATAGCCGCACAGATACGCAGTATTTT.

The chain carries TRBV29-1 and TRBJ1-5; D is perhaps TRBD1 (5 bases). Germline CDR1 and CDR2: SQVTM and ANQGSEA. Deletions cut 7 bases from V and 6 bases from J, with 13 bases between. CDR3 length equals 12 residues. The CDR3 spells CSARGPGQPQHF. As DNA, the CDR3 is TGCAGCGCTAGGGGCCCAGGTCAGCCCCAGCATTTT.